In this sample, the clone carrying this T cell receptor (beta chain) turned up many times. Germline V gene lookup returns CDR1 SGHVS and CDR2 FNYEAQ. The CDR3 has 15 amino acids. The V segment lost 5 bases and the J segment 2 bases; nucleotides outside the gene matches: 5. This sample is drawn from a study of molecular identifiers for immune sequencing clone quantification. TCRdb reanalysed the PCR reads using MiXCR and keeps one entry per CDR3 protein. The sample contains roughly 630,000 distinct CDR3 sequences, less than 30% of which appear only once. The TCR was taken from a human donor in good health. Some libraries in this study had Jurkat cell RNA spiked in. The sequenced material came from naive CD8+ T cells from blood, with Jurkat cell RNA spiked in. Regarding subset: FACS-sorted CD8+CD4-CCR7+CD45RA+ naive T cells. The chain couples TRBV7-6 to TRBJ2-1, with 8 bases that match TRBD1. CDR3: CASSPDRVAYNEQFF. CDR3 DNA sequence: TGTGCCAGCAGCCCGGACAGGGTAGCCTACAATGAGCAGTTCTTC.